One and the same sample provided the 27 T cell receptor beta chains below, sequenced in a study of cytomegalovirus exposure and HLA in healthy donors. A multiplex PCR was run with 60 Vbeta primers and 13 Jbeta primers. Sequenced by immunoSEQ multiplex PCR; TCRdb stores in-frame clones only, minus some. The sample records 95,000 to 100,000 clones, about 76% being singletons. Sequencing was done on a sample of PBMCs. The receptor source for this set is a human donor in good health.

The chain combines TRBV9 with TRBJ2-7, with 10 bases aligning to TRBD1. The CDR3 sequence is 14 residues long. V lost 1 base to trimming and J lost 6 bases; unmatched junction nucleotides: 4. Germline V gene data show CDR1 as SGDLS and CDR2 as YYNGEE. The chain's CDR3 is CASSVRQGAGEQYF. The DNA of the CDR3 is TGTGCCAGCAGCGTAAGACAGGGGGCAGGCGAGCAGTACTTC.

The rearrangement links TRBV5-1 to TRBJ2-1; 7 positions match TRBD1. The germline V gene encodes CDR1 SGHRS and CDR2 YFSETQ. V shed 3 bases and J 4 bases; nucleotides not matched to a gene: 7. There are 15 residues in the CDR3. CDR3 sequence: CASSSVPGQYNEQFF. DNA for the CDR3: TGCGCCAGCAGCTCCGTCCCGGGACAGTACAATGAGCAGTTCTTC. Drawing the rest from reference TRBV5-1 and TRBJ2-1, the complete variable domain is KAGVTQTPRYLIKTRGQQVTLSCSPISGHRSVSWYQQTPGQGLQFLFEYFSETQRNKGNFPGRFSGRQFSNSRSEMNVSTLELGDSALYLCASSSVPGQYNEQFFGPGTRLTVL.

The chain uses TRBV4-1 and TRBJ2-6, with D perhaps matching TRBD2 (5 bases). The germline V gene encodes CDR1 MGHRA and CDR2 YSYEKL. V lost 0 bases and J lost 2, with 20 bases in between. This CDR3 is 20 amino acids long. CDR3 nucleotides: TGCGCCAGCAGCCAAGATCAGCTAGCCAGTGTCGTTCCTGGGGCCAACGTCCTGACTTTC. Translation: CASSQDQLASVVPGANVLTF.

The V and J genes are TRBV5-1 and TRBJ1-5; D is perhaps TRBD1 (5 bases). In germline, CDR1 is SGHRS, CDR2 YFSETQ. Trimming pared 0 bases from V and 3 bases from J, leaving 7 bases between. The CDR3 runs to 14 residues. CDR3 in amino acids: CASSLGGDNQPQHF. The CDR3 nucleotides read TGCGCCAGCAGCTTGGGGGGGGACAATCAGCCCCAGCATTTT.

The rearrangement links TRBV4-1 to TRBJ2-2, with 9 bases lining up with TRBD2. The junction had 6 bases not matched to a gene; V was cut back by 0 bases and J by 7 bases. The CDR3 is 16 residues long. CDR1 and CDR2 from the germline V gene are MGHRA and YSYEKL. The CDR3 reads CASSQERTLAGGELFF. DNA for the CDR3: TGCGCCAGCAGCCAAGAAAGGACACTAGCGGGCGGGGAGCTGTTTTTT.

In this sample, this clone turned up once. This chain connects TRBV6-5 to TRBJ2-5, with a tentative D call TRBD2 (6 bases). V lost 6 bases and J lost 1, with 12 bases in between. The CDR3 length is 14 residues. CDR1 is MNHEY and CDR2 is SVGAGI in the germline V gene. The CDR3 protein is CASRQTTSQETQYF. The CDR3 DNA follows: TGTGCCAGCAGGCAAACGACTAGCCAAGAGACCCAGTACTTC.

The chain employs TRBV11-3 and TRBJ2-7; 9 bases match TRBD2. Germline V lookup: CDR1 SGHNT, CDR2 YENEEA. The CDR3 totals 14 residues. The V gene end was trimmed by 2 bases and the J gene end by 9 bases; junction bases not matched to a gene: 8. The CDR3 DNA sequence: TGTGCCAGCAGCTTACTAGCGGGATCTACGATGCAGTACTTC. Its protein product is CASSLLAGSTMQYF.

This clone has more than one count but fewer than ten. The chain has TRBV10-3 and TRBJ1-1, with unresolved D. CDR3 length equals 11 residues. Germline CDR1 ENHRY, CDR2 SYGVKD. Trimming left V 8 bases short and J 2 bases short, with 6 bases between. This chain's CDR3 is CAILINTEAFF. CDR3 bases: TGTGCCATCCTTATAAACACTGAAGCTTTCTTT.

J is TRBJ1-1 and V is TRBV5-1; D is perhaps TRBD1 (5 bases). Between the trimmed V and J ends, which lost 1 base and 7 bases, there was a span of 20 bases. The CDR3 runs to 16 residues. The germline V gene encodes CDR1 SGHRS and CDR2 YFSETQ. The DNA for the CDR3 is TGCGCCAGCAGCTTGAAAAGGGGCGCGCAGAAAAATGAAGCTTTCTTT. Protein: CASSLKRGAQKNEAFF.

The rearrangement links TRBV6-1 to TRBJ2-5, with D tentatively TRBD2 (5 bases). The ends were cut back, 4 bases at V and 4 bases at J, with 19 bases in the middle. The CDR3 consists of 16 residues. Germline CDR1 and CDR2: MNHNS and SASEGT. CDR3 sequence reads: CASSAPRASRSETQYF. CDR3 in DNA: TGTGCCAGCAGTGCTCCCCGGGCTAGCCGTTCAGAGACCCAGTACTTC.

The chain has TRBV5-1 and TRBJ1-2, with 7 bases identical to TRBD1. The germline CDR1 and CDR2 sequences are SGHRS and YFSETQ. V gave up 4 bases and J gave up 5 bases; unmatched junction bases: 8. CDR3 length: 14 amino acids. The DNA for the CDR3 is TGCGCCAGCAGCCACGGGACAGTCCGTTATGGCTACACCTTC. It codes for CASSHGTVRYGYTF.

This chain uses TRBV4-1 with TRBJ1-3, with D perhaps matching TRBD1 (5 bases). Between the trimmed V and J ends, which lost 1 base and 6 bases, there was a span of 13 bases. There are 15 residues in the CDR3. Germline V lookup: CDR1 MGHRA, CDR2 YSYEKL. CDR3 residues: CASSQGSGPLNTIYF. The DNA for the CDR3 is TGCGCCAGCAGCCAAGGTTCAGGGCCCCTAAACACCATATATTTT.

V usage is TRBV5-4 and J usage is TRBJ2-3; TRBD2 matches at 9 bases. Trimming cost V 4 bases and J 2 bases; bases outside gene matches: 8. The germline gives CDR1 SGHNT, CDR2 YYREEE (reference sequence). The CDR3 has 16 amino acids. In DNA form, the CDR3 reads TGTGCCAGCAGCCCGAGACTAGCGGTGAACACAGATACGCAGTATTTT. Translation: CASSPRLAVNTDTQYF.

The chain uses TRBV5-4 and TRBJ1-1; possible D gene TRBD1, 6 bases. This CDR3 comprises 15 residues. Trimming pared 1 base from V and 5 bases from J, leaving 15 bases between. CDR1 is SGHNT and CDR2 is YYREEE in the germline V gene (reference sequence). The CDR3 loop is CASSLPPGRGTEAFF. In DNA form, the CDR3 reads TGTGCCAGCAGCTTGCCCCCAGGGAGGGGGACTGAAGCTTTCTTT.

The rearrangement links TRBV6-5 to TRBJ2-7; weak D call: TRBD1 (5 bases). The germline V gene has CDR1 MNHEY and CDR2 SVGAGI. The CDR3 runs 15 residues. Trimming left V 8 bases short and J 7 bases short, with 24 bases between. This CDR3 is CASEKANRHPKEQYF. The CDR3 bases are TGTGCCAGCGAGAAAGCGAACAGGCACCCTAAGGAGCAGTACTTC.

The gene calls are TRBV6-1 and TRBJ1-5; 9 bases match TRBD1. The CDR3 totals 15 residues. Germline loops: CDR1 MNHNS, CDR2 SASEGT. Trimming at V came to 5 bases and at J to 0 bases, leaving 2 bases not matched to a gene. The CDR3 DNA reads TGTGCCAGCAGTCTGACAGGGGGTAGCAATCAGCCCCAGCATTTT. Protein: CASSLTGGSNQPQHF.

The rearrangement joins TRBV18 to TRBJ2-7, with 9 bases that match TRBD1. The CDR3 is made up of 16 amino acids. Germline V CDR1 and CDR2: KGHSH, LQKENI. V trimming: 3 bases; J trimming: 2 bases; junction bases outside the gene matches: 8. CDR3 coding DNA: TGTGCCAGCTCACCTCGAGGCGGGACAGGGACCTACGAGCAGTACTTC. Translated, it gives CASSPRGGTGTYEQYF.

V usage is TRBV25-1 and J usage is TRBJ2-5, with 8 bases matching TRBD1. Germline V gene lookup returns CDR1 MGHDK and CDR2 SYGVNS. Trimming removed 1 base from V and 4 bases from J; junction bases left unmatched: 8. This CDR3 spans 16 amino acids. This chain's CDR3 is CASSESRTGFLETQYF. CDR3 nucleotide sequence: TGTGCCAGCAGTGAATCTCGGACAGGGTTTTTAGAGACCCAGTACTTC.

The chain has TRBV9 and TRBJ2-7; TRBD1 agrees at 8 bases. Germline V gene data show CDR1 as SGDLS and CDR2 as YYNGEE. Unmatched junction bases numbered 11, after V lost 4 bases and J lost 2 bases. The CDR3 is 16 residues long. CDR3 in amino acids: CASSPQGQGYTYEQYF. Here the CDR3 DNA reads TGTGCCAGCAGCCCGCAAGGACAGGGATACACCTACGAGCAGTACTTC. The full variable domain, rest sourced from reference TRBV9 and TRBJ2-7, is DSGVTQTPKHLITATGQRVTLRCSPRSGDLSVYWYQQSLDQGLQFLIQYYNGEERAKGNILERFSAQQFPDLHSELNLSSLELGDSALYFCASSPQGQGYTYEQYFGPGTRLTVT.

V gene TRBV13 combines with J gene TRBJ1-2; 10 bases fit TRBD1. The CDR3 runs to 14 residues. Germline CDR1 PRHDT, CDR2 FYEKMQ (reference sequence). Unmatched junction bases numbered 0, after V lost 3 bases and J lost 2 bases. CDR3 in DNA: TGTGCCAGCAGCTTGGGACAGGGGAACTATGGCTACACCTTC. Translation gives CASSLGQGNYGYTF.

This clone has more than one count but fewer than ten. The chain recombines TRBV5-1 with TRBJ2-2, with D perhaps matching TRBD1 (6 bases). V was clipped by 4 bases and J by 1 base, with 17 bases between them. The length of the CDR3 is 17 residues. Germline V gene lookup returns CDR1 SGHRS and CDR2 YFSETQ. CDR3 coding DNA: TGCGCCAGCAGCCCTATGGGGGCAGGTGTGAACACCGGGGAGCTGTTTTTT. Translating gives CASSPMGAGVNTGELFF.

The chain links TRBV5-1 to TRBJ2-7, with 9 bases fitting TRBD1. Per germline, CDR1 SGHRS and CDR2 YFSETQ. This CDR3 is 14 amino acids long. Trimming cost V 3 bases and J 0 bases; bases outside gene matches: 1. CDR3 amino acids: CASSWDRDSYEQYF. The CDR3 DNA sequence: TGCGCCAGCAGCTGGGACAGGGACTCCTACGAGCAGTACTTC.

The chain joins TRBV19 to TRBJ2-3; 7 bases map to TRBD1. With 10 bases clipped from V and 1 base from J, the junction kept 11 bases outside the gene matches. The CDR3 spans 15 residues. CDR1 LNHDA and CDR2 SQIVND come from the germline V gene (reference sequence). The CDR3 region is CATRDSPEGTDTQYF. CDR3 nucleotide sequence: TGTGCCACCAGGGACAGCCCCGAGGGCACAGATACGCAGTATTTT.

The chain links TRBV19 to TRBJ1-1; D remains unclear. Between the trimmed V and J ends, which lost 4 bases and 3 bases, there was a span of 12 bases. The germline V gene encodes CDR1 LNHDA and CDR2 SQIVND (reference sequence). The length of the CDR3 is 14 residues. CDR3 loop: CASSKRFGDTEAFF. CDR3 bases: TGTGCCAGTAGTAAGCGCTTCGGGGACACTGAAGCTTTCTTT. Based on the CDR3 plus reference TRBV19 and TRBJ1-1, the full variable domain is DGGITQSPKYLFRKEGQNVTLSCEQNLNHDAMYWYRQDPGQGLRLIYYSQIVNDFQKGDIAEGYSVSREKKESFPLTVTSAQKNPTAFYLCASSKRFGDTEAFFGQGTRLTVV.

The chain recombines TRBV19 with TRBJ2-5; 16 bases fit TRBD2. The ends lost 0 bases at V and 3 bases at J; junction bases unmatched: 7. The CDR3 has 19 amino acids. Germline assignment: CDR1 LNHDA and CDR2 SQIVND (reference sequence). In nucleotides, the CDR3 is TGTGCCAGTAGTATAGAACCGGGACTAGCGGGGGGGCCAGAAGAGACCCAGTACTTC. This gives the protein CASSIEPGLAGGPEETQYF.

The gene calls are TRBV6-4 and TRBJ2-7; 7 bases map to TRBD1. The CDR3 runs to 14 residues. V gave up 4 bases and J gave up 7 bases; unmatched junction bases: 10. In germline, CDR1 is MRHNA, CDR2 SNTAGT. The CDR3 DNA reads TGTGCCAGCAGTGTACCGGAACAGGGGAGAGAGCAGTACTTC. Translated: CASSVPEQGREQYF.

The chain uses TRBV6-5 and TRBJ2-7; TRBD1 aligns across 9 bases. V gave up 6 bases and J gave up 7 bases; unmatched junction bases: 10. Germline V CDR1 and CDR2: MNHEY, SVGAGI. The CDR3 consists of 14 residues. This CDR3 is CASRTGTGTWEQYF. CDR3 in DNA: TGTGCCAGCAGAACCGGGACAGGGACCTGGGAGCAGTACTTC.